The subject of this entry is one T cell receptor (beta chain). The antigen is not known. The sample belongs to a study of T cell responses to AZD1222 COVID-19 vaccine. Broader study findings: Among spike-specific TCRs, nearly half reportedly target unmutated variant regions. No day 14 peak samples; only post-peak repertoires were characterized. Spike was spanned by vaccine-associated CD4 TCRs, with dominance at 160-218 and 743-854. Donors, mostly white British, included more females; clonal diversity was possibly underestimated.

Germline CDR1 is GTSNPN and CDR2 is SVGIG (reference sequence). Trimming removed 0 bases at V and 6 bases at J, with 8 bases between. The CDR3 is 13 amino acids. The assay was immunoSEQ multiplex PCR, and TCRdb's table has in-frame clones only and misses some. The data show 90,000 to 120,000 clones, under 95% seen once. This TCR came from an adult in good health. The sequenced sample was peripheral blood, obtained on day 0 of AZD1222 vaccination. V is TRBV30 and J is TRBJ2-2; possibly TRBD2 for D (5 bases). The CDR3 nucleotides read TGTGCCTGGAGTGTACTAGGCGCCGGGGAGCTGTTTTTT. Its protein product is CAWSVLGAGELFF.